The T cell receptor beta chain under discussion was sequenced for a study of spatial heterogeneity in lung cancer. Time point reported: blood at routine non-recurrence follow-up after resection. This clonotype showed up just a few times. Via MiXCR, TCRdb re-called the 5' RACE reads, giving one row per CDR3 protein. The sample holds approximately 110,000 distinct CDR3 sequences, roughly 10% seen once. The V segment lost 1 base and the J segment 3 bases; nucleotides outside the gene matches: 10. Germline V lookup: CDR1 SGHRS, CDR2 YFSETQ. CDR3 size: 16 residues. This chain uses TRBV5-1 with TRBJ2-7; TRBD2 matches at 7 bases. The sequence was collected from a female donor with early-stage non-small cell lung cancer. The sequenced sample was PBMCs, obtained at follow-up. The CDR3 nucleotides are TGCGCCAGCAGCTTGCCCCCCACGGGAGGATTCTACGAGCAGTACTTC. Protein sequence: CASSLPPTGGFYEQYF.